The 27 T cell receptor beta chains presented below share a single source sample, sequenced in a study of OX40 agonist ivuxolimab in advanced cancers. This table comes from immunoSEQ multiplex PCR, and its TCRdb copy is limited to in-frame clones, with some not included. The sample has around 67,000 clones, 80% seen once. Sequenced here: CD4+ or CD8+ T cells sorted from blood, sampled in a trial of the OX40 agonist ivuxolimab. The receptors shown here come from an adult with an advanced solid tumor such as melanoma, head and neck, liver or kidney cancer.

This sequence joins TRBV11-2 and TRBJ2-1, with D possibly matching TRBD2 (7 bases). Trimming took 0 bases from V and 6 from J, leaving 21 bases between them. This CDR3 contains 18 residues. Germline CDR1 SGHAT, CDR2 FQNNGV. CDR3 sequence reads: CASSLEGGRRESGNEQFF. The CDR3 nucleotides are TGTGCCAGCAGCTTAGAGGGGGGGCGGCGGGAGTCCGGCAATGAGCAGTTCTTC.

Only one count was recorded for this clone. CDR3 sequence reads: CASSASGWGGYTF. The CDR3 DNA is TGTGCCAGCAGTGCAAGTGGGTGGGGTGGCTACACCTTC. The chain joins TRBV28 to TRBJ1-2, with D unclear. The CDR3 is made up of 13 amino acids. Looked up from germline, CDR1 is MDHEN and CDR2 is SYDVKM. The V end was cut by 5 bases, the J end by 7 bases, with 14 bases between.

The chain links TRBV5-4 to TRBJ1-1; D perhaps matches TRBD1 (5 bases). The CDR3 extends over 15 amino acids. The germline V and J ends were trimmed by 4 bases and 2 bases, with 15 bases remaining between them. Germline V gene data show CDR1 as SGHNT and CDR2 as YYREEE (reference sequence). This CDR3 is CASSPRGGSNTEAFF. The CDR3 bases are TGTGCCAGCAGCCCCCGTGGGGGTTCAAACACTGAAGCTTTCTTT.

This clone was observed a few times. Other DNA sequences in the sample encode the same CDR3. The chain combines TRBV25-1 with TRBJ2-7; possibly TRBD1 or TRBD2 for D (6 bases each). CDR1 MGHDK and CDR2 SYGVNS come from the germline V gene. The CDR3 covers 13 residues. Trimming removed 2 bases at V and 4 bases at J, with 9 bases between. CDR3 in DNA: TGTGCCAGCAGTGAAGGGGGGCCTTACGAGCAGTACGTC. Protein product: CASSEGGPYEQYV.

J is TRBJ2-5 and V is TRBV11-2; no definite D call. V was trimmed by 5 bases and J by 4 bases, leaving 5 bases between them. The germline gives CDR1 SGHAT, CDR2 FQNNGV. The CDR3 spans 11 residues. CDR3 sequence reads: CASSGGETQYF. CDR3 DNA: TGTGCCAGCAGCGGCGGAGAGACCCAGTACTTC.

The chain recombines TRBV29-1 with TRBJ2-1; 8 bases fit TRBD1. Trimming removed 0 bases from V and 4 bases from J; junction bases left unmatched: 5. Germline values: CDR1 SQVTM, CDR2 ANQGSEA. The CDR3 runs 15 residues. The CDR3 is CSVEEPTGGYNEQFF. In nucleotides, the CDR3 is TGCAGCGTTGAAGAACCAACAGGGGGATACAATGAGCAGTTCTTC.

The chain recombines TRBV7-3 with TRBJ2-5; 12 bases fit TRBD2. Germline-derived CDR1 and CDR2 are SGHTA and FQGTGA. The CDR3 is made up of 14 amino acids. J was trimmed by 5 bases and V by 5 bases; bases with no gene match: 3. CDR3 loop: CASSPGTSGETQYF. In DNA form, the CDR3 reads TGTGCCAGCAGCCCAGGGACTAGCGGGGAGACCCAGTACTTC.

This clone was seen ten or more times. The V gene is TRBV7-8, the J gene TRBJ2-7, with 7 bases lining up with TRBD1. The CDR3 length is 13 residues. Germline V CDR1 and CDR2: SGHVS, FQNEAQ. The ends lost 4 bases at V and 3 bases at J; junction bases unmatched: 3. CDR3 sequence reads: CASSSNRGYEQYV. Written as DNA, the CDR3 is TGTGCCAGCAGCTCCAACAGGGGCTACGAGCAGTACGTC.

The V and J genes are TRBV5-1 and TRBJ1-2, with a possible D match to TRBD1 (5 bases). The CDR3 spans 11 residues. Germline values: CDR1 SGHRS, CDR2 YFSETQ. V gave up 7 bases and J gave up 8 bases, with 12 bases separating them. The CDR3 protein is CASGADGGYTF. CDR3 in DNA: TGCGCCAGCGGGGCAGATGGGGGCTACACCTTC. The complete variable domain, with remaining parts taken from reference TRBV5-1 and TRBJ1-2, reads KAGVTQTPRYLIKTRGQQVTLSCSPISGHRSVSWYQQTPGQGLQFLFEYFSETQRNKGNFPGRFSGRQFSNSRSEMNVSTLELGDSALYLCASGADGGYTFGSGTRLTVV.

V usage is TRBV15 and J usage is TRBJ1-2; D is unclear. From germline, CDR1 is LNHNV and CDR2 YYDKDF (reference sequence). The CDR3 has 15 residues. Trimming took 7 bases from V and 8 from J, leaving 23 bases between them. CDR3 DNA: TGTGCCACCACTGGGCGGCCGCCCCCCGCCGGCGGCTACACCTTC. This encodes CATTGRPPPAGGYTF.

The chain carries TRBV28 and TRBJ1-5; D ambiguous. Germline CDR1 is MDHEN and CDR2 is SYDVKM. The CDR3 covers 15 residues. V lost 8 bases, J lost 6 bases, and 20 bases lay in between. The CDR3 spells CASSSPAGSTQPQHF. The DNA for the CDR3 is TGTGCCAGCTCCTCCCCGGCGGGATCAACTCAGCCCCAGCATTTT.

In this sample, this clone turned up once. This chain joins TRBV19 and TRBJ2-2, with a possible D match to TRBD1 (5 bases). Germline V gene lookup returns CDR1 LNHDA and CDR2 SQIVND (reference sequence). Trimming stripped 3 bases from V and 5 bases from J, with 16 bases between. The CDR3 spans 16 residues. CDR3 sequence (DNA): TGTGCCAGTAGTATCCCCCCAGGGCTCGGAACCGGGGAGCTGTTTTTT. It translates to CASSIPPGLGTGELFF.

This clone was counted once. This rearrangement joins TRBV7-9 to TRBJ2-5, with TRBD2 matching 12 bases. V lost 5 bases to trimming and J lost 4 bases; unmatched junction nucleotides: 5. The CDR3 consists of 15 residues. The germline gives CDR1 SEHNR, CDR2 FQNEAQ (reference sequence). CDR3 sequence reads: CASSRGTSGRETQYF. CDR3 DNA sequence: TGTGCCAGCAGCCGAGGGACTAGCGGGCGAGAGACCCAGTACTTC.

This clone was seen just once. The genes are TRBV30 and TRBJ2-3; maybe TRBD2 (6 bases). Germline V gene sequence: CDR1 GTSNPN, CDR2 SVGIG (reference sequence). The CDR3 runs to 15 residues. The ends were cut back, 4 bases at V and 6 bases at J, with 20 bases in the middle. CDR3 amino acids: CAWIPRVGGLDTQYF. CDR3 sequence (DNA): TGTGCCTGGATTCCCAGGGTGGGGGGATTGGATACGCAGTATTTT.

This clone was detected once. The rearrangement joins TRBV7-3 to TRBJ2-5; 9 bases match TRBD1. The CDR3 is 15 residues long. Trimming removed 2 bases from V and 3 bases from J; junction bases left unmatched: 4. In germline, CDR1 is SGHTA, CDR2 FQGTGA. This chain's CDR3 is CASSLGTGREETQYF. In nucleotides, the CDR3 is TGTGCCAGCAGCTTAGGGACAGGGAGAGAAGAGACCCAGTACTTC.

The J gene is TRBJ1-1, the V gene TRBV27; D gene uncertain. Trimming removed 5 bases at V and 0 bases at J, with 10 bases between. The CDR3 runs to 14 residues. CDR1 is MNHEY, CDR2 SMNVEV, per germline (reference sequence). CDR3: CASSASWMNTEAFF. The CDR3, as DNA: TGTGCCAGCAGTGCATCTTGGATGAACACTGAAGCTTTCTTT.

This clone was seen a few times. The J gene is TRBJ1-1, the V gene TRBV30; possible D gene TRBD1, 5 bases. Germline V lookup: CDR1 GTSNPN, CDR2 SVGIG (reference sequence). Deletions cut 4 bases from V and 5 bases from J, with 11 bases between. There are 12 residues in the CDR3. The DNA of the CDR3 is TGTGCCTGGACAGGGTATAGGACTGAAGCTTTCTTT. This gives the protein CAWTGYRTEAFF.

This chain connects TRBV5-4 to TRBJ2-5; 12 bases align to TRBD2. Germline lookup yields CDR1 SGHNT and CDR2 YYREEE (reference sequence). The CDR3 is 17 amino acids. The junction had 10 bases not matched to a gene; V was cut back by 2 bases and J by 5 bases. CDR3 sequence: CASSLGKLAGGPETQYF. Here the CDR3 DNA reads TGTGCCAGCAGCTTAGGGAAGCTAGCGGGAGGGCCGGAGACCCAGTACTTC. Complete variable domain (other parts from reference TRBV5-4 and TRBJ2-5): ETGVTQSPTHLIKTRGQQVTLRCSSQSGHNTVSWYQQALGQGPQFIFQYYREEENGRGNFPPRFSGLQFPNYSSELNVNALELDDSALYLCASSLGKLAGGPETQYFGPGTRLLVL.

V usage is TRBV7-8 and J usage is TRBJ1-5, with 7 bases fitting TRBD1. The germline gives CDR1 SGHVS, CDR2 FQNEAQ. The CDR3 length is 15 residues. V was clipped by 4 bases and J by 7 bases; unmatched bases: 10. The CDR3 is CASSSRQGLEQPQHF. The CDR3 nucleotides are TGTGCCAGCAGCTCGCGACAGGGCCTTGAACAGCCCCAGCATTTT.

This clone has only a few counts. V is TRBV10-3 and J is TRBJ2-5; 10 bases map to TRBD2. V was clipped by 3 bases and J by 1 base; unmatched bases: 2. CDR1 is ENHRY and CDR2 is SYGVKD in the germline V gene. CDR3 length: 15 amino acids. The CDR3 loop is CAISDLAGVQETQYF. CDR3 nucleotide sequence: TGTGCCATCAGTGACCTAGCGGGGGTCCAAGAGACCCAGTACTTC.

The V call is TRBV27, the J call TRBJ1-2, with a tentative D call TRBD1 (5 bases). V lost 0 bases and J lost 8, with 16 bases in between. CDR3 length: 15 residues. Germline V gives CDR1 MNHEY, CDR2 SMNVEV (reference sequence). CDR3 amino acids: CASSLSPGPRGGYTF. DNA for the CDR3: TGTGCCAGCAGTTTATCGCCTGGCCCGAGGGGCGGCTACACCTTC.

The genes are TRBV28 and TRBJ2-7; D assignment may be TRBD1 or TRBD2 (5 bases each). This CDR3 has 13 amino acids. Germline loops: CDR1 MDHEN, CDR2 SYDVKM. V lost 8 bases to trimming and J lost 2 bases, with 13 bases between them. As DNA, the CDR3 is TGTGCCAGCGTCCGGGGCGGAGCCTACGAGCAGTACTTC. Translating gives CASVRGGAYEQYF.

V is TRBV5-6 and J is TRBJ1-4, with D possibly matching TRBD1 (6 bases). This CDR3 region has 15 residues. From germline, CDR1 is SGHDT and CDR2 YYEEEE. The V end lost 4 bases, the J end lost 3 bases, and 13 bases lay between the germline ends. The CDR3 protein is CASSPWGGSNEKLFF. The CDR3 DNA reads TGTGCCAGCAGCCCGTGGGGGGGCTCTAATGAAAAACTGTTTTTT.

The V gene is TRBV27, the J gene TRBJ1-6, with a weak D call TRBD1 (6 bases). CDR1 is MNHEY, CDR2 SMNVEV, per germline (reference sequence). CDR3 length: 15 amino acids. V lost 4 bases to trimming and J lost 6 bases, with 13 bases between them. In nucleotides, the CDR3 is TGTGCCAGCAGTTCCGGACCCAGGGGTAATTCACCCCTCCACTTT. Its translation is CASSSGPRGNSPLHF.

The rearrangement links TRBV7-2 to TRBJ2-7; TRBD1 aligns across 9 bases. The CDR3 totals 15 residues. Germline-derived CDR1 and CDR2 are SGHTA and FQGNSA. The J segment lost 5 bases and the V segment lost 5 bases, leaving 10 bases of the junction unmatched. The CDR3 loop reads CASSPPGTGHNEQYF. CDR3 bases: TGTGCCAGCAGCCCGCCCGGGACAGGGCACAACGAGCAGTACTTC. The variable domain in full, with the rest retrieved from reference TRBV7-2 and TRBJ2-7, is GAGVSQSPSNKVTEKGKDVELRCDPISGHTALYWYRQSLGQGLEFLIYFQGNSAPDKSGLPSDRFSAERTGGSVSTLTIQRTQQEDSAVYLCASSPPGTGHNEQYFGPGTRLTVT.

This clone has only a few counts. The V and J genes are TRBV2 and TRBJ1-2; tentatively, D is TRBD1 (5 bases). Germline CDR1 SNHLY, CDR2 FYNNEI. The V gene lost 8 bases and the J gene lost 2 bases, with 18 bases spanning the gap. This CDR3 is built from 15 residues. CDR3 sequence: CASPELKTGNYGYTF. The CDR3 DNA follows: TGTGCCAGCCCAGAATTAAAAACAGGAAACTATGGCTACACCTTC.

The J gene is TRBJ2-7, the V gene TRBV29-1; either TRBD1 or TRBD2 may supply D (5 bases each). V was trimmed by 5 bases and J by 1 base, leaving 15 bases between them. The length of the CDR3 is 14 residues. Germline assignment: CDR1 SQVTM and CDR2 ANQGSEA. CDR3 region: CSVNSGRTSYEQYF. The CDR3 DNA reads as TGCAGCGTTAACTCGGGACGGACGTCCTACGAGCAGTACTTC.